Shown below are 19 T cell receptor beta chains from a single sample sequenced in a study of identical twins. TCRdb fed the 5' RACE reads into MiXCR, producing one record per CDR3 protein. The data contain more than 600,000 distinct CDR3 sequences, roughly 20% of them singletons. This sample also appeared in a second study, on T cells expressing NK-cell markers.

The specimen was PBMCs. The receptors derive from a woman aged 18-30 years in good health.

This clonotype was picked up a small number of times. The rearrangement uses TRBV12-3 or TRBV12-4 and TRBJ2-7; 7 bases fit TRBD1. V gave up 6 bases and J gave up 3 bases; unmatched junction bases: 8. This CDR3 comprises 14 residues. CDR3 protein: CASRSTGLSYEQYF. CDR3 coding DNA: TGTGCCAGCAGGTCGACAGGGCTAAGCTACGAGCAGTACTTC.

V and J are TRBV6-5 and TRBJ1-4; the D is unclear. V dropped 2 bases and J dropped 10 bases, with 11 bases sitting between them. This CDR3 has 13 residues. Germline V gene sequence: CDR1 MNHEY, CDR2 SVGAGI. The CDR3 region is CASSYGLDGKLFF. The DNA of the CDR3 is TGTGCCAGCAGTTACGGATTGGACGGAAAACTGTTTTTT.

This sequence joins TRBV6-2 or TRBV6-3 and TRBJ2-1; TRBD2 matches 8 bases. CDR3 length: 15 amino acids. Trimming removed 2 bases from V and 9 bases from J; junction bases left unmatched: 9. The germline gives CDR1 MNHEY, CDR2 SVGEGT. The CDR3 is CASSYVAGPALEQFF. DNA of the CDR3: TGTGCCAGCAGTTACGTAGCGGGACCTGCTCTTGAGCAGTTCTTC.

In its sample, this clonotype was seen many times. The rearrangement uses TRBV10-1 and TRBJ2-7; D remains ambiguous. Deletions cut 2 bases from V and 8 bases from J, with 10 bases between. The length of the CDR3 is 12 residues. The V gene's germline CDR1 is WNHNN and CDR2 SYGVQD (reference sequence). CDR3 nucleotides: TGCGCCAGCAGTGAGACCTCGTACAAGCAGTACTTC. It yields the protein CASSETSYKQYF.

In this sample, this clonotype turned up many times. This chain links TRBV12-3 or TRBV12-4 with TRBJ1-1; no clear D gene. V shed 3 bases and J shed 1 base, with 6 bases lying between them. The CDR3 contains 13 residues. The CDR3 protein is CASSFGQNTEAFF. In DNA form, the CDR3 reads TGTGCCAGCAGTTTCGGGCAGAACACTGAAGCTTTCTTT.

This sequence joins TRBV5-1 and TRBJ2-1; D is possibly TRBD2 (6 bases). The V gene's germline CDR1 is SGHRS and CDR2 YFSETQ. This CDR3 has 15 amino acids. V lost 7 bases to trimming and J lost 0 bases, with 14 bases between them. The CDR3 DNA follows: TGCGCCAGCCGCTACGGGGGAAACTCCTACAATGAGCAGTTCTTC. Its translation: CASRYGGNSYNEQFF.

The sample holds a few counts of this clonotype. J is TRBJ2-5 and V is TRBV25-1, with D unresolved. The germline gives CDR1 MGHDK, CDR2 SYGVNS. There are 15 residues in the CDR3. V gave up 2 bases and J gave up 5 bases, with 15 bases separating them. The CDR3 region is CASSEGVKGWETQYF. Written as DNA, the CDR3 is TGTGCCAGCAGTGAAGGTGTCAAAGGGTGGGAGACCCAGTACTTC. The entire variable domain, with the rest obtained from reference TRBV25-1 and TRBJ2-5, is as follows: EADIYQTPRYLVIGTGKKITLECSQTMGHDKMYWYQQDPGMELHLIHYSYGVNSTEKGDLSSESTVSRIRTEHFPLTLESARPSHTSQYLCASSEGVKGWETQYFGPGTRLLVL.

The chain's CDR3 is CASSSPRAGGRVNEQFF. The DNA for the CDR3 is TGTGCCAGCAGCTCCCCCCGGGCGGGAGGGAGAGTCAATGAGCAGTTCTTC. The chain recombines TRBV7-2 with TRBJ2-1; 9 bases agree with TRBD2. The CDR3 is 17 residues long. Germline loops: CDR1 SGHTA, CDR2 FQGNSA. The junction had 13 bases not matched to a gene; V was cut back by 4 bases and J by 6 bases.

CDR3 region: CASSEPTPQGSPYF. The CDR3 region has the DNA TGTGCCAGCAGTGAACCGACCCCACAGGGGAGTCCGTACTTC. The V gene is TRBV6-1, the J gene TRBJ2-5, with 7 bases lining up with TRBD1. CDR1 and CDR2 from the germline V gene are MNHNS and SASEGT. The J segment lost 13 bases and the V segment lost 2 bases, leaving 13 bases of the junction unmatched. CDR3 length equals 14 residues.

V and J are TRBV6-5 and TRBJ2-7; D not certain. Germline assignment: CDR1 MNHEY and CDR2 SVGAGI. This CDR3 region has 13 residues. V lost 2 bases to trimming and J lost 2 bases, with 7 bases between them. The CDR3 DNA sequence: TGTGCCAGCAGTTACGGGGTGGCCTACGAGCAGTACTTC. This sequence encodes CASSYGVAYEQYF.

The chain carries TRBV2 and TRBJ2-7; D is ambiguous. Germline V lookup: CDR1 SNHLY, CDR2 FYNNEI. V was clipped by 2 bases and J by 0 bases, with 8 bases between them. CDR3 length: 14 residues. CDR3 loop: CASSELEFSYEQYF. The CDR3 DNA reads TGTGCCAGCAGTGAACTAGAATTCTCCTACGAGCAGTACTTC.

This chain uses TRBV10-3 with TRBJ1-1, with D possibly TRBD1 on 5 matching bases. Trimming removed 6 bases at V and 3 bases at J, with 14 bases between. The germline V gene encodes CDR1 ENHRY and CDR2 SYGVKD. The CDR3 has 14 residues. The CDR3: CAISFSRDDTEAFF. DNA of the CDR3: TGTGCCATCAGCTTTTCCAGGGATGACACTGAAGCTTTCTTT.

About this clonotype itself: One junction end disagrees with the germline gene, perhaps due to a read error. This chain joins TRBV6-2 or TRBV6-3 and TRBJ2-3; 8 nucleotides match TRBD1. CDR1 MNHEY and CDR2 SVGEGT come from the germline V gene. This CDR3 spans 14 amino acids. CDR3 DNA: TGTGCCAGCAGGAACAGGGGGACAAGAGATTCGCAGTATTTT. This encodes CASRNRGTRDSQYF.

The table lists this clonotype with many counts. CDR3 coding DNA: TGTGCCAGCAGTCCACAGGGGTTGAACACTGAAGCTTTCTTT. Protein: CASSPQGLNTEAFF. The chain carries TRBV7-9 and TRBJ1-1; 7 bases align to TRBD1. Germline CDR1 reads SEHNR; CDR2 reads FQNEAQ (reference sequence). The CDR3 has 14 amino acids. V lost 6 bases to trimming and J lost 0 bases; unmatched junction nucleotides: 4.

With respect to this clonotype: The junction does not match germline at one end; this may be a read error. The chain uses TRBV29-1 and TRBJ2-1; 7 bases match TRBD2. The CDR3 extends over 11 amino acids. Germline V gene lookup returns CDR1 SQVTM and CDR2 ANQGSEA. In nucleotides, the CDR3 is TGCAGCGTTGAAGATTTGAGCGGGACGCTCTTC. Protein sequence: CSVEDLSGTLF.

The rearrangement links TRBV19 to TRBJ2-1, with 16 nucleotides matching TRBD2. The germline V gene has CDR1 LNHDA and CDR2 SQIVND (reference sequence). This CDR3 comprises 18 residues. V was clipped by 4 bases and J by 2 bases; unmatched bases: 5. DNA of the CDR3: TGTGCCAGTAGTACCTTCGGGACTAGCGGGAGGGCCTACAATGAGCAGTTCTTC. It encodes CASSTFGTSGRAYNEQFF.

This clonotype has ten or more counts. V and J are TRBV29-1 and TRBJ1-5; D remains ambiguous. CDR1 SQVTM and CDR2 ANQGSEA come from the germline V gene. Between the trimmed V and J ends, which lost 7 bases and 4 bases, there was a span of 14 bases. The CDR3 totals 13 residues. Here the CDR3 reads CSAGAPSNQPQHF. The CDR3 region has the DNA TGCAGCGCTGGCGCTCCATCAAATCAGCCCCAGCATTTT.

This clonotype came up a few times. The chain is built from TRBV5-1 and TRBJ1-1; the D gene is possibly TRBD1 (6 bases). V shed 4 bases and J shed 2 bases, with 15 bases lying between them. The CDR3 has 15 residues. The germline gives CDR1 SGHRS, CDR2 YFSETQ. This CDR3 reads CASSRTARGNTEAFF. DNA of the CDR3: TGCGCCAGCAGCCGTACCGCCAGGGGAAACACTGAAGCTTTCTTT.

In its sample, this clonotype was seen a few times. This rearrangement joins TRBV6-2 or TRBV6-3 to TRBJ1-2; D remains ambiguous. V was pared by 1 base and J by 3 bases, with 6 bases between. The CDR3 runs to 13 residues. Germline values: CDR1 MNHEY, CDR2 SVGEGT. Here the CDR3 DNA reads TGTGCCAGCAGTTACTTTCAGGACTATGGCTACACCTTC. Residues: CASSYFQDYGYTF.